This T cell receptor (beta chain) was recorded in a study of T cells in Graves' hyperthyroidism and ophthalmopathy. Concerning this clonotype itself: Since a much larger clone is just one base distant, this may be a read error.

The CDR3 contains 11 residues. CDR1 is DFQATT and CDR2 is SNEGSKA in the germline V gene (reference sequence). Using RNA transcripts as the source, TCR beta CDR3 regions were amplified. An initial round of RT-PCR targeting the TCR CDR3 relied on the HTBI primer set. TCRdb redid the calling of the multiplex PCR reads with MiXCR, one entry per CDR3 protein. The data hold roughly 360,000 distinct CDR3 sequences, with roughly 13% observed a single time. The chain uses TRBV20-1 and TRBJ1-1; perhaps TRBD1 as D (6 bases). The sample comprised blood. The sequence was collected from a young man with Graves' hyperthyroidism that later progressed to Graves' ophthalmopathy. Here the CDR3 reads CSAGGGSEASF. The CDR3 DNA sequence: TGCAGTGCTGGAGGGGGGTCTGAAGCTTCCTTT.